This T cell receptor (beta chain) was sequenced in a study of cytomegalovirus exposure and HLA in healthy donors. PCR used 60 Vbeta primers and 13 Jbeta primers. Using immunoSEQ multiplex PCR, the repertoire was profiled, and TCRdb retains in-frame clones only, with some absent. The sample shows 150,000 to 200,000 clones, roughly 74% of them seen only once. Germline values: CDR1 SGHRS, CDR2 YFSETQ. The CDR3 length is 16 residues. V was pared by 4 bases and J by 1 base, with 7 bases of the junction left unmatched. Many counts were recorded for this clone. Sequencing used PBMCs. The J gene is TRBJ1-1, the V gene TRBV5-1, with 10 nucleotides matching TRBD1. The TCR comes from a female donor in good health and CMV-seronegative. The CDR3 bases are TGCGCCAGCAGCCCATACGGGGACAGGGGGAACACTGAAGCTTTCTTT. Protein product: CASSPYGDRGNTEAFF. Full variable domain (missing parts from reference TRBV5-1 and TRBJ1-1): KAGVTQTPRYLIKTRGQQVTLSCSPISGHRSVSWYQQTPGQGLQFLFEYFSETQRNKGNFPGRFSGRQFSNSRSEMNVSTLELGDSALYLCASSPYGDRGNTEAFFGQGTRLTVV.